This T cell receptor (beta chain) derives from a study of CD8+CD57+ T cells in acquired aplastic anemia (dated by TCRdb to the late 2010s). For the wider study: DNA extracted from sorted CD4+ and CD8+ cells had a mean of approximately 3.4 ug, with a range of roughly 0.17 to 27.4 ug. CD8+CD57+ expansion was defined as a frequency above the mean frequency observed in healthy subjects. Overall study results and their limits: No significant difference in CD8+ Simpson's diversity was found between patients and healthy controls (P=0.060). Although around 30 CD8+ CDR3 sequences were shared by patients and controls, these sequences appeared highly expressed in patients and within the immunodominant clones of patients.

Patients chosen for sequencing had shown expansion of CD8+CD57+ cells by flow cytometry. Every patient had severe acquired aplastic anemia, diagnosed using the International Study of Aplastic Anemia and Agranulocytosis and Camitta criteria. At the time blood was sampled, none of the patients had received any therapy. In this study, sorted CD4+ and CD8+ T cells from the blood of healthy subjects and of severe aplastic anemia patients had their TCR repertoires deep-sequenced. Patients were enrolled under clinicaltrials.gov protocols 00001620, 01623167, 00001397, 00071045, 00081523 and 00961064 in the USA. Ficoll-Paque density gradient centrifugation was used to isolate peripheral blood mononuclear cells. Before DNA extraction, CD4+ and CD8+ T cells were sorted by FACS or by magnetic beads. Profiling of TCR beta VDJ combinations and CDR3 sequences used genomic DNA as the template. An Illumina HiSeq 2000 was used for TCR repertoire sequencing. Concerning the study's data processing: Repertoires were assessed using TRBV/TRBJ rearrangement plots, CDR3 size and DJ length profiles, and Simpson's diversity index. The immunodominant clone was defined as the most abundant DNA sequence in deep sequencing data. CDR3 amino acid sequences were screened for sharing across subjects and compared with published repertoires and the VDJdb database. TCRdb reprocessing: public reads trimmed at Q25 with fastp, clones called with MiXCR, in-frame beta chains kept. All rows with the same CDR3 protein become a single entry with the most common DNA and genes. TCRdb, not the original authors, processed these V and J calls. Counted in this sample were 200,000 to 300,000 distinct CDR3 sequences; 65% to 90% of them appeared once. About 41% of the sample rests with the top ten.

This clonotype was seen a handful of times. Its antigen has not been determined. Base quality data are lacking; no much larger clone is found one base away. The specimen was sorted CD4+, CD8+, or CD8+CD57+ T cells (not recorded which) from PBMCs. This receptor was identified in a human donor with aplastic anemia.

The CDR3 has the sequence CASSPGSADTDTQYF. The bases read TGTGCCAGCAGCCCCGGATCAGCGGACACAGATACGCAGTATTTT. The rearrangement combines TRBV6-6 with TRBJ2-3, with TRBD2 perhaps the D gene, on 5 matching bases. CDR1 MNHNY and CDR2 SVGAGI were looked up in the germline V gene (reference sequence). The CDR3 contains 15 residues, cysteine and phenylalanine counted. Only CDR3 DNA is held: 45 bases, read in frame from base 1. The trim is 6 bases for V and 2 bases for J, with a gap of 15 bases between the germline ends.